This T cell receptor beta chain was identified during a study of T cell responses to AZD1222 COVID-19 vaccine (dated by TCRdb to about 2021). Concerning the study at large: AZD1222 recipients given second doses at about 4 weeks or at about 12 weeks were pooled, since spike-specific TCR depth and breadth were not found to differ between the two schedules. Enrollment into the trials was organized by age into subgroups of 18-55, 56-69 and 70-plus years, and those subgroups contained roughly 150, 30 and 60 TCR-sequenced participants, respectively. A total of 230 to 250 trial participants underwent TCR sequencing, of whom about 200 had received two doses of AZD1222 and roughly 26 had received two doses of the MenACWY control vaccine. What the research found in general, with its limitations: Spike-specific TCR breadth and depth rose significantly after two AZD1222 doses compared with day 0 and with MenACWY recipients. No day 14 peak-response samples were available, so repertoires were characterized only after the peak T cell response. Vaccine-associated CD4 TCRs spanned the whole spike protein, with dominant responses in regions 160-218 and 743-854. In the small 56-69-year group, the increase in depth fell short of significance, most likely because of low power. Nearly half of unique spike-specific TCRs reportedly recognized epitopes outside regions mutated in the B.1.351 and B.1.1.7 variants. Conclusions about previously exposed vaccinees are limited, since just 6 or 7 AZD1222 recipients were seropositive for SARS-CoV-2 at baseline. Participants were mostly white British, with more females than males. The authors suggested clonal diversity may have been underestimated.

From its cysteine to its phenylalanine, the CDR3 spans 13 amino acids. The CDR3 DNA has 39 bases and is translated from base 1. V is cut by 5 bases and J by 9 bases, and the space between the germline ends is 14 bases. From a lookup of the germline V gene, CDR1 and CDR2 are SGHTA and FQGTGA. The CDR3 regions of human TCRbeta chains were subjected to immunosequencing. As for the authors' bioinformatics: TCRs in the repertoires were matched against a reference library of SARS-CoV-2-specific TCRs that had been generated with the MIRA antigen-specificity platform. Breadth meant the fraction of unique TCRs that were SARS-CoV-2-associated, whereas depth meant the fraction of total T cells that were SARS-CoV-2-associated. Using the MIRA data, each spike-specific TCR was mapped to the spike region that the TCR reacts to and placed in a CD4 or CD8 class. Log10-transformed breadth and depth values were compared by one-way ANOVA with Sidak's multiple comparisons tests. What TCRdb holds here is the immuneACCESS table cut down to in-frame rearrangements. Part of the clones is not present; checked against another copy, under half of the missing clones reflect an unresolved V gene, and the others are unexplained. D and trimming come from the DNA, and the V and J calls and clone size come from that table. This sample comprises 100,000 to 150,000 clones, about 89% of them detected only once. The ten biggest clones cover 4.2% of the sample.

In regard to this clone: This receptor's antigen is unknown. One base away there is no much larger clone; base qualities are not given.

The time point label for this specimen denotes: baseline before first vaccination. The vaccinee samples were drawn from two UK trials, COV001 and COV002, one of which was a single-blind randomized controlled phase 2/3 trial testing AZD1222 (ChAdOx1 nCoV-19) in healthy adults. Trial participant PBMC samples were collected at day 0 and day 28 after the second dose for TCRbeta chain sequencing. The receptor comes from an adult in good health. The material was peripheral blood, obtained on day 0 of AZD1222 vaccination. This sequence uses TRBV7-3 and TRBJ2-1, and perhaps TRBD2 as D gene, on 5 matching bases. In nucleotide form, the sequence is TGTGCCAGCAGCCTATCGCTTCTAGCTGAGCAGTTCTTC. This encodes CASSLSLLAEQFF.